The following is a T cell receptor (beta chain) sequence with its context. Its matching antigen is unknown. This specimen comes from a study of response to subunit inactivated influenza vaccine. Findings of the study overall: Authors suggested that a seasonal influenza vaccination recruits few new T cells each time.

TCRdb fed the RT-PCR reads into MiXCR, producing one record per CDR3 protein. The sample contains about 480,000 distinct CDR3 sequences, around 25% of which appear only once. Looked up from germline, CDR1 is LGHNA and CDR2 is YNFKEQ. V was clipped by 1 base and J by 3 bases; unmatched bases: 3. The CDR3 has 17 amino acids. The TCR sequence derives from a man aged 50 or older who received an inactivated influenza vaccine. V is TRBV4-2 and J is TRBJ2-3; 14 bases are shared with TRBD2. Sequencing used CD4+ T cells sorted from PBMCs, obtained about 5 days after vaccination. This CDR3 is CASSQGTSGRRTDTQYF. CDR3 coding DNA: TGTGCCAGCAGCCAAGGGACTAGCGGGAGGAGAACAGATACGCAGTATTTT.